This TCR beta chain comes out of a study of Tregs in tolerant kidney transplant recipients. Study observations and caveats: Nucleotide sequences could not be compared across some patients' samples due to primer changes.

A remark on this clone: The target antigen is unknown.

Looked up from germline, CDR1 is DFQATT and CDR2 is SNEGSKA (reference sequence). V lost 6 bases and J 3 bases, leaving 8 bases between the germline ends. CDR3 length: 11 residues. CD4+CD25+CD127- Tregs, CD4+CD25- non-Tregs, CD4 and CD8 cells were sorted. The assay was immunoSEQ multiplex PCR, and TCRdb's table has in-frame clones only and misses some. The table lists under 95,000 clones, around 93% of them singletons. The sequence came from a human donor who received a combined kidney and bone marrow transplant. The rearrangement uses TRBV20-1 and TRBJ1-1; D is unclear. Sample: Tregs from blood, taken before the transplant. The CDR3 reads CSAWDYTEAFF. CDR3 coding DNA: TGCAGTGCGTGGGATTACACTGAAGCTTTCTTT.